This is a list of T cell receptor beta chains from one sample in a study of T-cell memory formation after mild COVID-19. Using its own MiXCR run on the 5' RACE reads, TCRdb lists one record per CDR3 protein. Among about 210,000 distinct CDR3 sequences listed, roughly 27% were seen once. The sample was PBMCs or a T cell subset sorted from them (not recorded which). These receptors were obtained from an adult woman who had mild COVID-19 (a few samples of this study predate the infection). Cell type and time point are not known. The CDR3 runs from the conserved cysteine through the conserved F or W. A D gene is named only where the DNA matches it firmly. Not all rows give a size; the values are once, few, many and, for expanded clones, a class.

CDR3,DNA,D,V,J,size
CASSRGLAGAEQFF,TGTGCCAGCTCAAGGGGACTAGCGGGAGCTGAGCAGTTCTTC,TRBD2,TRBV18,TRBJ2-1,few
CAISPGLAGGHNEQFF,TGTGCCATCAGCCCCGGACTAGCGGGGGGCCACAATGAGCAGTTCTTC,TRBD2,TRBV10-3,TRBJ2-1,NA
CATSRGLGSLNTEAFF,TGTGCCACCAGCAGAGGACTAGGGAGTCTGAACACTGAAGCTTTCTTT,NA,TRBV15,TRBJ1-1,NA
CASSLGVNSYNEQFF,TGTGCCAGCAGCTTAGGGGTAAACTCCTACAATGAGCAGTTCTTC,NA,TRBV7-2,TRBJ2-1,few
CSVEGHSYEQYF,TGCAGCGTCGAGGGACATTCCTACGAGCAGTACTTC,NA,TRBV29-1,TRBJ2-7,few
CASSQRTTGSGNQPQHF,TGTGCCAGCAGCCAAAGGACGACAGGGAGTGGGAATCAGCCCCAGCATTTT,TRBD1,TRBV28,TRBJ1-5,NA
CSAEGQGAAKNIQYF,TGCAGTGCTGAGGGACAGGGGGCGGCCAAAAACATTCAGTACTTC,TRBD1,TRBV20-1,TRBJ2-4,many
CASGLSLSNTEAFF,TGTGCTAGTGGTTTGAGTCTCTCGAACACTGAAGCTTTCTTT,NA,TRBV12-5,TRBJ1-1,NA
CASSSLRGLLGEAFF,TGTGCCAGCAGCTCCCTCAGGGGTCTTCTCGGTGAAGCTTTCTTT,NA,TRBV7-8,TRBJ1-1,NA
CASSSDESLDPYEQYF,TGCGCCAGCAGCTCCGACGAGAGTTTGGACCCCTACGAGCAGTACTTC,NA,TRBV5-1,TRBJ2-7,few
CASSLAGRLETQYF,TGTGCCAGCAGCTTAGCCGGCAGGTTAGAGACCCAGTACTTC,NA,TRBV7-2,TRBJ2-5,few
CSARDSSGVAYLNTEAFF,TGCAGTGCTAGAGATTCTTCCGGGGTAGCTTATTTGAACACTGAAGCTTTCTTT,NA,TRBV20-1,TRBJ1-1,few
CASSPFLPASGTEAFF,TGTGCCAGCAGCCCTTTCCTACCCGCATCTGGGACTGAAGCTTTCTTT,NA,TRBV3-1,TRBJ1-1,NA
CASSVTAGNTEAFF,TGCGCCAGCAGCGTGACAGCTGGCAACACTGAAGCTTTCTTT,NA,TRBV5-1,TRBJ1-1,NA
CSVEVGWTSGTYNEQFF,TGCAGCGTTGAAGTTGGATGGACTAGCGGGACCTACAATGAGCAGTTCTTC,TRBD2,TRBV29-1,TRBJ2-1,NA
CASSYLAPKAEAFF,TGTGCCAGCAGTTACCTGGCCCCGAAGGCTGAAGCTTTCTTT,NA,TRBV6-2/TRBV6-3,TRBJ1-1,once
CASVGTAYNEQFF,TGTGCCAGCGTGGGGACAGCCTACAATGAGCAGTTCTTC,TRBD1,TRBV19,TRBJ2-1,NA
CSGGQGTGELFF,TGCAGCGGGGGACAGGGCACCGGGGAGCTGTTTTTT,TRBD1,TRBV29-1,TRBJ2-2,few
CAIGDVGYGYTF,TGTGCCATCGGCGACGTGGGCTATGGCTACACCTTC,NA,TRBV10-3,TRBJ1-2,NA
CASSVVETGGTEAFF,TGTGCCAGCAGCGTAGTTGAGACAGGGGGCACTGAAGCTTTCTTT,TRBD1,TRBV9,TRBJ1-1,NA
CASSLSGVSNTEAFF,TGTGCCAGCAGTTTATCGGGGGTCTCGAACACTGAAGCTTTCTTT,NA,TRBV12-3/TRBV12-4,TRBJ1-1,few
CASREAGSSYEQYF,TGTGCCAGCAGAGAGGCGGGGAGCTCCTACGAGCAGTACTTC,NA,TRBV6-2/TRBV6-3,TRBJ2-7,NA